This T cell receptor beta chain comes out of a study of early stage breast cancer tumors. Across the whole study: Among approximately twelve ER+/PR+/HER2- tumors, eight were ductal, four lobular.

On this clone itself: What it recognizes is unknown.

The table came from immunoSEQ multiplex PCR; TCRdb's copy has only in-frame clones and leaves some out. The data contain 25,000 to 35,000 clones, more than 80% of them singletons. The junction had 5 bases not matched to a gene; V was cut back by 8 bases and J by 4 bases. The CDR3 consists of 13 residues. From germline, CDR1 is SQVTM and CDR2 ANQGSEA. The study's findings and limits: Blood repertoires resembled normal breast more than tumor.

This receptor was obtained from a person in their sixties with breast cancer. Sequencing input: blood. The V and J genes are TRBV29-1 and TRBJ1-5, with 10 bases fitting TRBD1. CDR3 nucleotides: TGCAGCTACGGGACAGGGGATAATCAGCCCCAGCATTTT. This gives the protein CSYGTGDNQPQHF. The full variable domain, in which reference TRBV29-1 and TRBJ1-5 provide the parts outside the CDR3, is SAVISQKPSRDICQRGTSLTIQCQVDSQVTMMFWYRQQPGQSLTLIATANQGSEATYESGFVIDKFPISRPNLTFSTLTVSNMSPEDSSIYLCSYGTGDNQPQHFGDGTRLSIL.